This T cell receptor beta chain comes out of a study of T-cell memory formation after mild COVID-19. Study-wide background: TCR clusters showed largely donor specificity. Study-wide points: In pre-infection memory, a portion of responding clones appeared, which suggested that cross-reactive memory joined. Contracting clones from day 15 to 85 showed balanced CD4/CD8; later expanders favored CD4+.

Germline assignment: CDR1 MGHDK and CDR2 SYGVNS. The J segment lost 5 bases and the V segment lost 7 bases, leaving 7 bases of the junction unmatched. The CDR3 has 14 residues. This clonotype showed up just a few times. Its cognate antigen is unknown. TCRdb re-analysed the 5' RACE reads in MiXCR, keeping a single row per CDR3 protein. The table has about 270,000 distinct CDR3 sequences, over 15% seen once; the top ten hold around 23%. The TCR was taken from a man aged 18 to 29 who had mild COVID-19 (a few samples of this study predate the infection). Cell type and time point are not known. The V gene is TRBV25-1, the J gene TRBJ2-7, with 11 bases fitting TRBD1. Sequenced sample: PBMCs or a T cell subset sorted from them (not recorded which). In DNA, the CDR3 is TGTGCCAGCATCGCCGGGACAGGGGGACACGAGCAGTACTTC. It translates to CASIAGTGGHEQYF.